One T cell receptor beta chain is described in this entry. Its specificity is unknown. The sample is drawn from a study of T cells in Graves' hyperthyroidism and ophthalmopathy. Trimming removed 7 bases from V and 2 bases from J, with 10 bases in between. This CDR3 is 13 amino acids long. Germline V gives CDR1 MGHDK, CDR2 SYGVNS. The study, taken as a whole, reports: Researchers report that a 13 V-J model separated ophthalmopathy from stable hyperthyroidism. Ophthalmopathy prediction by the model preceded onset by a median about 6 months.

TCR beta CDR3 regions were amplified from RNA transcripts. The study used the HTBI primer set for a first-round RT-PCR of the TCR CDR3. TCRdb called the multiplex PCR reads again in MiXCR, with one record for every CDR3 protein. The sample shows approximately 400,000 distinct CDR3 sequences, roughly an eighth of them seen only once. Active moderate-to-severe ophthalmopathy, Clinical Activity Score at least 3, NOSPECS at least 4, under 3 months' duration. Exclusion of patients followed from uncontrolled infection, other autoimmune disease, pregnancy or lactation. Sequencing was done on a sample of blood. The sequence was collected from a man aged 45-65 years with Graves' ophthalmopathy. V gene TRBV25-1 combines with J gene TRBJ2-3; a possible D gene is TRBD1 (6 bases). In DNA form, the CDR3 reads TGTGCCAGCAACGGACAGATCACAGATACGCAGTATTTT. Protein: CASNGQITDTQYF. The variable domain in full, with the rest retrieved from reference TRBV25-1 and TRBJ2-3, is EADIYQTPRYLVIGTGKKITLECSQTMGHDKMYWYQQDPGMELHLIHYSYGVNSTEKGDLSSESTVSRIRTEHFPLTLESARPSHTSQYLCASNGQITDTQYFGPGTRLTVL.